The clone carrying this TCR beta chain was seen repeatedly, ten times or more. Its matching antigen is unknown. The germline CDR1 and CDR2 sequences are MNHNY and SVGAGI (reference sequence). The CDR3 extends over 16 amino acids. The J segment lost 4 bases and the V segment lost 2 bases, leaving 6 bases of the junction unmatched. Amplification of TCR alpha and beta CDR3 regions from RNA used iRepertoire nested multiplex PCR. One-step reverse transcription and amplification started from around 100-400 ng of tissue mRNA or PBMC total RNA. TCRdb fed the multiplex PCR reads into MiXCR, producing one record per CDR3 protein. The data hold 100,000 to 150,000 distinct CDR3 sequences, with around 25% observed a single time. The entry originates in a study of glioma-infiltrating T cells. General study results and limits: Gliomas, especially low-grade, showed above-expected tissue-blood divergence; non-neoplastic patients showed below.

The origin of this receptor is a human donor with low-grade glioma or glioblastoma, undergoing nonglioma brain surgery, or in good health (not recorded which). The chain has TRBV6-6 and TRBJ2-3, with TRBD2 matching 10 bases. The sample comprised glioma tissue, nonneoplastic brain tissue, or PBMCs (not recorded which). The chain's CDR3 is CASSYTVAGGPDTQYF. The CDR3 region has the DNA TGTGCCAGCAGTTACACGGTAGCGGGGGGCCCAGATACGCAGTATTTT.